Presented here are 25 T cell receptor beta chains from one specimen sequenced in a study of CD8 T cell repertoires and HIV-1 epitope variants. TCRdb's copy holds only in-frame clones and misses some; the assay was immunoSEQ multiplex PCR. The sample includes 90,000 or so clones, over 70% of them seen just once. The specimen was uncultured baseline CD8+ T cells from peripheral blood mononuclear cells (PBMCs). Every receptor here comes from a male donor with HIV.

The rearrangement uses TRBV27 and TRBJ2-7; 8 bases map to TRBD1. Germline V lookup: CDR1 MNHEY, CDR2 SMNVEV (reference sequence). This CDR3 region has 15 residues. J gave up 7 bases and V 4 bases, and 12 bases lay outside the gene matches. DNA of the CDR3: TGTGCCAGCAGTTACCGCCAGGGGGCTTTAGTGGAGCAGTACTTC. This translates into CASSYRQGALVEQYF.

The rearrangement joins TRBV7-2 to TRBJ2-1, with 7 bases aligning to TRBD1. After removal of 3 bases from V and 6 bases from J, the junction contained 2 bases not matched to a gene. Germline V lookup: CDR1 SGHTA, CDR2 FQGNSA. The CDR3 extends over 13 amino acids. The CDR3 loop is CASSFTGVNEQFF. For the CDR3, the DNA is TGTGCCAGCAGCTTCACAGGGGTCAATGAGCAGTTCTTC.

This clone was recorded only once. The chain carries TRBV5-5 and TRBJ2-1; TRBD2 might be the D (5 bases). V gave up 4 bases and J gave up 2 bases, with 13 bases separating them. Germline CDR1 SGHKS, CDR2 YYEKEE (reference sequence). The CDR3 extends over 15 amino acids. DNA of the CDR3: TGTGCCAGCAGCGCCTTCTTCGGGGCCTACAATGAGCAGTTCTTC. Residues: CASSAFFGAYNEQFF.

The chain carries TRBV7-9 and TRBJ1-2; D not resolved. Trimming took off 3 bases at V and 8 bases at J, with 16 bases between the two ends. The length of the CDR3 is 14 residues. Germline V CDR1 and CDR2: SEHNR, FQNEAQ (reference sequence). The CDR3 DNA reads as TGTGCCAGCAGCTTGGGCGATGCTCTGAAAGGCTACACCTTC. Translating gives CASSLGDALKGYTF.

The rearrangement links TRBV27 to TRBJ2-4; weak D call: TRBD1 (5 bases). CDR3 length equals 13 residues. CDR1 is MNHEY, CDR2 SMNVEV, per germline (reference sequence). Trimming took 4 bases from V and 7 from J, leaving 11 bases between them. The CDR3 coding sequence is TGTGCCAGCAGTTCAAATAGGGGTAACATTCAGTACTTC. Its translation: CASSSNRGNIQYF.

V gene TRBV4-1 combines with J gene TRBJ2-5; 7 bases map to TRBD1. The CDR3 has 14 residues. Germline CDR1 MGHRA, CDR2 YSYEKL. V lost 0 bases and J lost 5; bases outside the gene matches: 3. CDR3 protein: CASSQETGWETQYF. In DNA form, the CDR3 reads TGCGCCAGCAGCCAAGAGACAGGGTGGGAGACCCAGTACTTC.

This clone was picked up many times. The CDR3 region is CASSVGGTEAFF. In DNA form, the CDR3 reads TGTGCCAGCAGTGTCGGGGGAACTGAAGCTTTCTTT. This chain connects TRBV6-1 to TRBJ1-1; TRBD1 might be the D (5 bases). The V and J ends lost 4 bases and 5 bases respectively, with 8 bases between them. The CDR3 runs 12 residues. Per the germline V gene, CDR1 is MNHNS and CDR2 is SASEGT.

The J gene is TRBJ1-2, the V gene TRBV18; weak D call: TRBD1 (6 bases). V dropped 3 bases and J dropped 4 bases, with 15 bases sitting between them. This CDR3 region has 15 residues. Germline CDR1 is KGHSH and CDR2 is LQKENI. CDR3 residues: CASSPPQDRAYGYTF. In nucleotides, the CDR3 is TGTGCCAGCTCACCCCCCCAGGACAGAGCCTATGGCTACACCTTC.

The V call is TRBV2, the J call TRBJ1-1; TRBD1 matches 7 bases. CDR3 length: 16 amino acids. The germline V gene has CDR1 SNHLY and CDR2 FYNNEI. V lost 0 bases and J lost 5; bases outside the gene matches: 9. CDR3 DNA sequence: TGTGCCAGCAGTGAAGCCGACAACAGGGGAAGGACTGAAGCTTTCTTT. It specifies CASSEADNRGRTEAFF. Variable domain in full (rest from reference TRBV2 and TRBJ1-1): EPEVTQTPSHQVTQMGQEVILRCVPISNHLYFYWYRQILGQKVEFLVSFYNNEISEKSEIFDDQFSVERPDGSNFTLKIRSTKLEDSAMYFCASSEADNRGRTEAFFGQGTRLTVV.

DNA of the CDR3: TGTGCCAGCAGCCAAGGTGGGACAGGGCGCTACGAGCAGTACTTC. It specifies CASSQGGTGRYEQYF. This sequence joins TRBV14 and TRBJ2-7; 9 bases agree with TRBD1. Germline lookup yields CDR1 SGHDN and CDR2 FVKESK. The CDR3 is 15 amino acids. The trim removed 1 base at V and 3 bases at J, leaving 4 bases unmatched.

This chain links TRBV19 with TRBJ1-5, with 7 positions matching TRBD1. The germline V gene has CDR1 LNHDA and CDR2 SQIVND (reference sequence). The V and J ends lost 4 bases and 5 bases, in that order; junction bases with no gene match: 8. CDR3 size: 15 residues. CDR3 sequence reads: CASSTTGWKDQPQHF. The CDR3 DNA reads TGTGCCAGTAGTACGACAGGGTGGAAGGATCAGCCCCAGCATTTT.

This chain joins TRBV5-8 and TRBJ1-3; no clear D gene. Germline V lookup: CDR1 SGHTS, CDR2 YDEGEE. V lost 4 bases and J lost 0, with 14 bases in between. This CDR3 has 16 amino acids. CDR3 nucleotide sequence: TGTGCCAGCAGCGGGTACCTGAGGAGCTCTGGAAACACCATATATTTT. Translating it yields CASSGYLRSSGNTIYF.

This chain uses TRBV7-9 with TRBJ2-1, with 8 bases identical to TRBD2. From germline, CDR1 is SEHNR and CDR2 FQNEAQ (reference sequence). The length of the CDR3 is 13 residues. With V trimmed by 2 bases and J by 7 bases, 1 base remained unmatched. This CDR3 is CASSLSSGNEQFF. DNA of the CDR3: TGTGCCAGCAGCTTATCTAGCGGGAATGAGCAGTTCTTC. Supplemented by reference TRBV7-9 and TRBJ2-1, the full variable domain reads DTGVSQNPRHKITKRGQNVTFRCDPISEHNRLYWYRQTLGQGPEFLTYFQNEAQLEKSRLLSDRFSAERPKGSFSTLEIQRTEQGDSAMYLCASSLSSGNEQFFGPGTRLTVL.

The gene calls are TRBV6-5 and TRBJ1-1; no clear D. The length of the CDR3 is 14 residues. V was trimmed by 0 bases and J by 7 bases, leaving 12 bases between them. CDR1 and CDR2 from the germline V gene are MNHEY and SVGAGI. The CDR3 loop reads CASSYSSVDDEAFF. As DNA, the CDR3 is TGTGCCAGCAGTTACTCTTCCGTAGACGATGAAGCTTTCTTT.

This clone was seen only a few times. This rearrangement joins TRBV7-8 to TRBJ2-2; no definite D call. Looked up from germline, CDR1 is SGHVS and CDR2 is FQNEAQ. Trimming removed 5 bases at V and 4 bases at J, with 11 bases between. This CDR3 has 14 amino acids. This CDR3 is CASSKRATTGELFF. The CDR3, as DNA: TGTGCCAGCAGCAAAAGGGCCACCACCGGGGAGCTGTTTTTT. Together with reference TRBV7-8 and TRBJ2-2, the CDR3 gives the full variable domain: GAGVSQSPRYKVAKRGQDVALRCDPISGHVSLFWYQQALGQGPEFLTYFQNEAQLDKSGLPSDRFFAERPEGSVSTLKIQRTQQEDSAVYLCASSKRATTGELFFGEGSRLTVL.

The chain has TRBV30 and TRBJ2-7; the D is unclear. The germline V gene encodes CDR1 GTSNPN and CDR2 SVGIG (reference sequence). The CDR3 spans 13 residues. The germline V and J ends were trimmed by 1 base and 1 base, with 8 bases remaining between them. CDR3 region: CAWSEGSSYEQYF. Here the CDR3 DNA reads TGTGCCTGGAGTGAGGGCAGTTCCTACGAGCAGTACTTC.

This clone was seen a handful of times. This chain connects TRBV5-4 to TRBJ1-4, with TRBD1 matching 9 bases. From germline, CDR1 is SGHNT and CDR2 YYREEE (reference sequence). Unmatched junction bases numbered 8, after V lost 3 bases and J lost 8 bases. This CDR3 is 15 amino acids long. The CDR3 region has the DNA TGTGCCAGCAGCTGGGGTCGCGGACAGGGGGAAAAACTGTTTTTT. It encodes CASSWGRGQGEKLFF.

The chain uses TRBV5-1 and TRBJ2-3; D call uncertain. Germline loops: CDR1 SGHRS, CDR2 YFSETQ. This CDR3 has 13 residues. V gave up 0 bases and J gave up 5 bases, with 7 bases separating them. The CDR3 is CASSLELGDTQYF. The CDR3 DNA sequence: TGCGCCAGCAGCTTGGAGCTAGGAGATACGCAGTATTTT.

The gene calls are TRBV10-3 and TRBJ1-2; 10 bases line up with TRBD1. Trimming cost V 8 bases and J 1 base; bases outside gene matches: 1. Germline lookup yields CDR1 ENHRY and CDR2 SYGVKD. This CDR3 is built from 13 residues. The CDR3 loop reads CAIGTGVNYGYTF. The DNA of the CDR3 is TGTGCCATCGGGACAGGGGTTAACTATGGCTACACCTTC.

This clone came up a few times. The chain has TRBV5-1 and TRBJ1-1; D may be TRBD1 (6 bases). The ends were cut back, 5 bases at V and 5 bases at J, with 13 bases in the middle. CDR1 is SGHRS and CDR2 is YFSETQ in the germline V gene. This CDR3 has 13 amino acids. Written as DNA, the CDR3 is TGCGCCAGCAGGCAACAACAGGGAACTGAAGCTTTCTTT. The encoded protein is CASRQQQGTEAFF.

This chain joins TRBV5-5 and TRBJ2-7; 9 nucleotides line up with TRBD1. The germline V gene encodes CDR1 SGHKS and CDR2 YYEKEE (reference sequence). Germline trimming cut 3 bases from V and 0 bases from J; bases unmatched to any gene: 4. This CDR3 is built from 15 residues. CDR3 region: CASSSGQGSSYEQYF. The CDR3 DNA reads as TGTGCCAGCAGCTCCGGACAGGGGAGCTCCTACGAGCAGTACTTC.

The genes are TRBV10-3 and TRBJ2-1; 7 nucleotides align to TRBD2. The CDR3 has 15 amino acids. Germline loops: CDR1 ENHRY, CDR2 SYGVKD. The junction had 3 bases not matched to a gene; V was cut back by 4 bases and J by 0 bases. CDR3 protein: CAISAGGSSYNEQFF. In DNA, the CDR3 is TGTGCCATCAGTGCCGGGGGGAGCTCCTACAATGAGCAGTTCTTC.

The rearrangement uses TRBV6-5 and TRBJ2-7, with D possibly TRBD1 on 6 matching bases. The germline V gene encodes CDR1 MNHEY and CDR2 SVGAGI. Trimming removed 8 bases at V and 3 bases at J, with 11 bases between. This CDR3 is 12 amino acids long. In DNA, the CDR3 is TGTGCCAGCGGGGGCGGCCGCTACGAGCAGTACTTC. Translation: CASGGGRYEQYF.

This chain links TRBV19 with TRBJ2-5; D possibly corresponds to TRBD2 (5 bases). V lost 1 base and J 2 bases, leaving 14 bases between the germline ends. Per germline, CDR1 LNHDA and CDR2 SQIVND (reference sequence). The CDR3 loop spans 16 amino acids. This CDR3 is CASSIGKGSWQETQYF. The CDR3 coding sequence is TGTGCCAGTAGTATAGGCAAAGGGAGTTGGCAAGAGACCCAGTACTTC.

This chain uses TRBV7-9 with TRBJ1-5; D is uncertain. Trimming took off 1 base at V and 1 base at J, with 11 bases between the two ends. This CDR3 is 16 amino acids long. Per the germline V gene, CDR1 is SEHNR and CDR2 is FQNEAQ (reference sequence). This chain's CDR3 is CASSLVNLGSNQPQHF. In nucleotides, the CDR3 is TGTGCCAGCAGCTTAGTTAACCTGGGCAGCAATCAGCCCCAGCATTTT. Supplemented by reference TRBV7-9 and TRBJ1-5, the full variable domain reads DTGVSQNPRHKITKRGQNVTFRCDPISEHNRLYWYRQTLGQGPEFLTYFQNEAQLEKSRLLSDRFSAERPKGSFSTLEIQRTEQGDSAMYLCASSLVNLGSNQPQHFGDGTRLSIL.